The 28 T cell receptor beta chains below come from one sample, sequenced in a study of T cells in Graves' hyperthyroidism and ophthalmopathy. TCR beta CDR3 region amplification was performed from RNA transcripts. The HTBI primer set was used in a first-round RT-PCR of the TCR CDR3. From the multiplex PCR reads, TCRdb called clonotypes with MiXCR, one entry per CDR3 protein. The sample consists of approximately 360,000 distinct CDR3 sequences, about 15% of them appearing once. Sequences were obtained from blood. These receptors were collected from a woman aged 18-29 years with Graves' hyperthyroidism that later progressed to Graves' ophthalmopathy.

Comment on this clonotype: Compared with germline, one end of the junction differs, possibly owing to a read error. The V call is TRBV28, the J call TRBJ1-1; D is perhaps TRBD1 (6 bases). The CDR3 totals 14 residues. Per germline, CDR1 MDHEN and CDR2 SYDVKM. The CDR3 is CASSGQSLNTEAFF. The CDR3 DNA reads TGTGCCAGCAGCGGACAGAGCCTGAACACTGAAGCTTTCTTC.

This clonotype was detected only a few times. The chain has TRBV9 and TRBJ1-2; no firm D call. V was clipped by 0 bases and J by 6 bases, with 6 bases between them. CDR3 length equals 12 residues. CDR1 SGDLS and CDR2 YYNGEE come from the germline V gene. The CDR3 sequence: CASSVGRDGYTF. Written as DNA, the CDR3 is TGTGCCAGCAGCGTAGGAAGAGATGGCTACACCTTC.

J is TRBJ2-3 and V is TRBV6-6; TRBD1 aligns across 8 bases. The germline gives CDR1 MNHNY, CDR2 SVGAGI (reference sequence). This CDR3 is 17 amino acids long. J lost 3 bases, V lost 0 bases, and 8 bases had no gene match. The CDR3 sequence: CASSYSAGTGLTDTQYF. As DNA, the CDR3 is TGTGCCAGCAGTTACTCTGCGGGGACAGGATTGACAGATACGCAGTATTTT.

The V gene is TRBV14, the J gene TRBJ1-2; D is unclear. Germline V CDR1 and CDR2: SGHDN, FVKESK. The CDR3 totals 13 residues. Between the trimmed V and J ends, which lost 1 base and 8 bases, there was a span of 11 bases. The CDR3 spells CASSQGAGIGYTF. CDR3 DNA sequence: TGTGCCAGCAGCCAAGGGGCAGGTATAGGCTACACCTTC.

A few counts support this clonotype. The chain is built from TRBV9 and TRBJ1-4, with a possible D match to TRBD1 (5 bases). In germline, CDR1 is SGDLS, CDR2 YYNGEE. The V and J ends lost 3 bases and 5 bases respectively, with 14 bases between them. CDR3 size: 15 residues. The CDR3 sequence: CASSGGRGGNEKLFF. CDR3 bases: TGTGCCAGCAGCGGTGGTCGGGGGGGGAATGAAAAACTGTTTTTT.

This clonotype appeared many times. The V and J genes are TRBV5-1 and TRBJ2-3; D might be TRBD1 (6 bases). Germline CDR1 and CDR2: SGHRS and YFSETQ. Trimming removed 2 bases from V and 0 bases from J, with 10 bases in between. This CDR3 region has 15 residues. CDR3 in amino acids: CASSLQGHSTDTQYF. CDR3 in DNA: TGCGCCAGCAGCTTACAGGGCCATAGCACAGATACGCAGTATTTT.

This clonotype was counted at least ten times. The chain recombines TRBV27 with TRBJ1-2; TRBD1 agrees at 9 bases. This CDR3 is 14 amino acids long. Trimming removed 1 base from V and 7 bases from J; junction bases left unmatched: 4. The germline CDR1 and CDR2 sequences are MNHEY and SMNVEV (reference sequence). CDR3 in DNA: TGTGCCAGCAGTTTATATGGGACAGGGAGTGGCTACACCTTC. Residues: CASSLYGTGSGYTF.

V and J are TRBV6-6 and TRBJ2-1; D ambiguous. From germline, CDR1 is MNHNY and CDR2 SVGAGI (reference sequence). The CDR3 is 14 residues long. V was pared by 0 bases and J by 2 bases, with 5 bases between. The DNA for the CDR3 is TGTGCCAGCAGTTACTCGCTGACCTACAATGAGCAGTTCTTC. Protein product: CASSYSLTYNEQFF.

The chain employs TRBV7-9 and TRBJ2-1, with D hard to call. The CDR3 loop spans 10 amino acids. The germline V and J ends were trimmed by 7 bases and 9 bases, with 7 bases remaining between them. Germline V gene sequence: CDR1 SEHNR, CDR2 FQNEAQ (reference sequence). This CDR3 reads CASNYFEQFF. CDR3 nucleotides: TGTGCCAGCAACTATTTTGAGCAGTTCTTC.

Ten or more counts support this clonotype. The chain couples TRBV7-9 to TRBJ2-3; D remains ambiguous. The germline V and J ends were trimmed by 1 base and 1 base, with 9 bases remaining between them. This CDR3 has 15 residues. Germline V CDR1 and CDR2: SEHNR, FQNEAQ (reference sequence). CDR3 nucleotide sequence: TGTGCCAGCAGCTTAGGGGCTGGCGGCACAGATACGCAGTATTTT. Its protein product is CASSLGAGGTDTQYF.

This chain links TRBV28 with TRBJ2-7; D is possibly TRBD1 (6 bases). V was clipped by 7 bases and J by 5 bases, with 15 bases between them. The CDR3 is 13 residues long. Germline CDR1 is MDHEN and CDR2 is SYDVKM. CDR3 protein: CASTNTGYNEQYF. Here the CDR3 DNA reads TGTGCCAGCACCAATACAGGGTACAACGAGCAGTACTTC.

This clonotype was seen many times. The chain's CDR3 is CASSQGLAGGDTQYF. CDR3 in DNA: TGTGCCAGCAGCCAGGGACTAGCGGGGGGAGATACGCAGTATTTT. The chain joins TRBV4-2 to TRBJ2-3, with TRBD2 identical over 15 bases. Germline V gene data show CDR1 as LGHNA and CDR2 as YNFKEQ. CDR3 length: 15 residues. With V trimmed by 3 bases and J by 5 bases, 0 bases remained unmatched.

This clonotype was recorded at least ten times. The chain has TRBV11-2 and TRBJ2-2; 10 nucleotides match TRBD2. V lost 1 base to trimming and J lost 4 bases; unmatched junction nucleotides: 3. Germline V gene lookup returns CDR1 SGHAT and CDR2 FQNNGV. The CDR3 contains 16 residues. CDR3 sequence reads: CASSLGLAGLTGELFF. In nucleotides, the CDR3 is TGTGCCAGCAGCTTAGGACTAGCGGGCCTCACCGGGGAGCTGTTTTTT.

This clonotype was observed many times. V and J are TRBV3-1 and TRBJ2-7, with 7 bases fitting TRBD2. CDR3 length equals 18 residues. Looked up from germline, CDR1 is LGHDT and CDR2 is YNNKEL (reference sequence). Trimming cost V 2 bases and J 2 bases; bases outside gene matches: 15. The CDR3 nucleotides read TGTGCCAGCAGCCAACAATCGGGAGGAGCTCGGGTCACCTACGAGCAGTACTTC. Encoded protein: CASSQQSGGARVTYEQYF.

This clonotype has ten or more counts. DNA for the CDR3: TGTGCCAGCAGCCCGAGCCAGGTTACCTACGAGCAGTACTTC. Translation: CASSPSQVTYEQYF. This rearrangement joins TRBV6-1 to TRBJ2-7; D not certain. The V end was cut by 6 bases, the J end by 2 bases, with 14 bases between. The CDR3 covers 14 residues. Germline lookup yields CDR1 MNHNS and CDR2 SASEGT.

This clonotype has more than one count but fewer than ten. This chain joins TRBV12-5 and TRBJ2-5; D remains ambiguous. Trimming cost V 2 bases and J 5 bases, with 3 bases left between them. Germline V gene data show CDR1 as LGHNT and CDR2 as FRNRAP. The CDR3 is 11 amino acids. CDR3 nucleotides: TGTGCTAGTGGTTTGTATGAGACCCAGTACTTC. This gives the protein CASGLYETQYF.

The chain couples TRBV3-1 to TRBJ2-1, with 15 bases fitting TRBD2. The CDR3 has 15 residues. V lost 5 bases to trimming and J lost 8 bases; unmatched junction nucleotides: 4. In germline, CDR1 is LGHDT, CDR2 YNNKEL (reference sequence). Here the CDR3 reads CASSYGTSGRYEQFF. Here the CDR3 DNA reads TGTGCCAGCAGCTATGGGACTAGCGGGAGGTATGAGCAGTTCTTC.

The chain carries TRBV7-2 and TRBJ2-7; D is unclear. The germline V gene has CDR1 SGHTA and CDR2 FQGNSA. The V end lost 3 bases, the J end lost 3 bases, and 15 bases lay between the germline ends. The CDR3 is 15 amino acids. CDR3: CASSLDPPWGYEQYF. In DNA form, the CDR3 reads TGTGCCAGCAGCTTGGACCCCCCATGGGGCTACGAGCAGTACTTC.

This clonotype has at least ten counts. This chain uses TRBV12-3 or TRBV12-4 with TRBJ2-7; 7 bases line up with TRBD1. Unmatched junction bases numbered 6, after V lost 11 bases and J lost 2 bases. The CDR3 contains 12 residues. CDR3 sequence reads: CACSTGTYEQYF. The CDR3 nucleotides read TGTGCCTGCTCGACAGGGACCTACGAGCAGTACTTC.

This clonotype was counted many times. The V call is TRBV20-1, the J call TRBJ2-3; 8 bases match TRBD2. This CDR3 region has 12 residues. With 7 bases clipped from V and 4 bases from J, the junction kept 4 bases outside the gene matches. Germline assignment: CDR1 DFQATT and CDR2 SNEGSKA (reference sequence). This CDR3 reads CSEPGGPDTQYF. DNA for the CDR3: TGCAGTGAACCGGGAGGGCCAGATACGCAGTATTTT.

The J gene is TRBJ2-7, the V gene TRBV9; D is uncertain. The CDR3 contains 15 residues. Germline lookup yields CDR1 SGDLS and CDR2 YYNGEE. Trimming took off 3 bases at V and 2 bases at J, with 15 bases between the two ends. The CDR3 nucleotides read TGTGCCAGCAGCGCCGACCTGGCCCCCCCCTACGAGCAGTACTTC. Encoded protein: CASSADLAPPYEQYF.

This clonotype was detected many times. V and J are TRBV6-1 and TRBJ2-3, with 9 bases identical to TRBD2. V shed 5 bases, J shed 5 bases, and the junction held 5 bases outside the gene matches. The V gene's germline CDR1 is MNHNS and CDR2 SASEGT. This CDR3 region has 14 residues. Here the CDR3 reads CASSYGSGRDTQYF. The DNA for the CDR3 is TGTGCCAGCAGTTACGGTAGCGGGAGAGATACGCAGTATTTT.

This clonotype was seen repeatedly, ten times or more. The gene calls are TRBV7-6 and TRBJ2-7; TRBD2 matches 7 bases. J gave up 4 bases and V 6 bases, and 3 bases lay outside the gene matches. Germline loops: CDR1 SGHVS, CDR2 FNYEAQ. This CDR3 contains 12 residues. CDR3 loop: CASSGGGYEQYF. In DNA, the CDR3 is TGTGCCAGCAGTGGGGGGGGGTACGAGCAGTACTTC.

The sample holds many counts of this clonotype. The chain is built from TRBV15 and TRBJ1-4; TRBD1 agrees at 8 bases. The trim removed 1 base at V and 0 bases at J, leaving 10 bases unmatched. This CDR3 is 19 amino acids long. Germline V gene data show CDR1 as LNHNV and CDR2 as YYDKDF (reference sequence). The CDR3 bases are TGTGCCACCAGCAGAGGCCGGGACAGGTTCCAGGCAACTAATGAAAAACTGTTTTTT. It yields the protein CATSRGRDRFQATNEKLFF.

This clonotype was recorded many times. The V and J genes are TRBV12-3 or TRBV12-4 and TRBJ1-5; tentative D call: TRBD1 (6 bases). V gave up 4 bases and J gave up 7 bases, with 14 bases separating them. The CDR3 length is 14 residues. This chain's CDR3 is CASSSTGGGQPQHF. The CDR3 coding sequence is TGTGCCAGCAGTTCGACAGGAGGAGGCCAGCCCCAGCATTTT.

This clonotype was seen a few times. This clone may be a read error of a much larger clone one base away. This rearrangement joins TRBV11-2 to TRBJ2-5, with D possibly being TRBD2 (6 bases). Germline CDR1 is SGHAT and CDR2 is FQNNGV. The germline V and J ends were trimmed by 3 bases and 7 bases, with 18 bases remaining between them. The CDR3 is 15 residues long. The CDR3 nucleotides are TGTGCCAGCAGCTTCACCGGGGGAATGGTAGGGACCCAGTACTTC. Translating it yields CASSFTGGMVGTQYF.

There are many counts of this clonotype. The chain is built from TRBV7-9 and TRBJ1-3; D call uncertain. This CDR3 has 13 amino acids. CDR1 is SEHNR, CDR2 FQNEAQ, per germline (reference sequence). Trimming cost V 4 bases and J 2 bases, with 6 bases left between them. DNA for the CDR3: TGTGCCAGCAGCTCTTTTACTGGAAACACCATATATTTT. The encoded protein is CASSSFTGNTIYF.

In its sample, this clonotype was seen many times. The chain couples TRBV6-1 to TRBJ1-4; D might be TRBD1 (6 bases). Germline V gives CDR1 MNHNS, CDR2 SASEGT. The CDR3 is made up of 15 amino acids. V lost 5 bases and J lost 5, with 15 bases in between. This chain's CDR3 is CASSLYRDLNEKLFF. The CDR3 DNA reads TGTGCCAGCAGTTTATACAGGGACCTCAATGAAAAACTGTTTTTT.